This TCR beta chain is from a study of CDR3 diversity in severe acne. The CDR3 is 14 amino acids. Germline lookup yields CDR1 MGHDK and CDR2 SYGVNS. Deletions cut 6 bases from V and 5 bases from J, with 13 bases between. TCRdb reprocessed the PCR reads with MiXCR, giving one entry per CDR3 protein. In the table there are over 85,000 distinct CDR3 sequences, roughly half of which are singletons. In its sample, this clonotype was seen once. The rearrangement uses TRBV25-1 and TRBJ1-4; D remains unclear. Material: blood. This TCR was sampled from a male donor with acne. CDR3 sequence reads: CASSRKIRNEKLFF. The CDR3 DNA reads as TGTGCCAGCAGCCGGAAAATAAGAAATGAAAAACTGTTTTTT.